The 19 T cell receptor beta chains presented below share a single source sample, sequenced in a study of CD8 T cells in ankylosing spondylitis. No antigen is known for these receptors. In TCRdb, the 5' RACE reads were re-called with MiXCR into one record per CDR3 protein. The top ten clones hold 16% of a sample with fewer than 400,000 distinct CDR3 sequences, approximately 20% of them seen once. General study points: A TCR beta motif made of fewer than 10 highly homologous variants seemed typical of ankylosing spondylitis blood.

The material sequenced was blood, either unsorted or a sorted T cell fraction (not recorded which). These receptors all come from a male donor with ankylosing spondylitis.

This clonotype is a singleton in its sample. The chain links TRBV28 to TRBJ1-2; 9 nucleotides line up with TRBD1. Germline CDR1 MDHEN, CDR2 SYDVKM. CDR3 size: 16 residues. V lost 7 bases to trimming and J lost 3 bases; unmatched junction nucleotides: 12. The CDR3 is CASTVAGTGFDYGYTF. CDR3 DNA: TGTGCCAGCACCGTTGCTGGGACAGGGTTCGACTATGGCTACACCTTC.

A few counts support this clonotype. This chain joins TRBV10-3 and TRBJ2-2, with unresolved D. The germline CDR1 and CDR2 sequences are ENHRY and SYGVKD. The CDR3 extends over 16 amino acids. Trimming removed 0 bases from V and 0 bases from J, with 8 bases in between. The CDR3 protein is CAISESQAANTGELFF. In DNA, the CDR3 is TGTGCCATCAGTGAGTCTCAAGCAGCGAACACCGGGGAGCTGTTTTTT.

This clonotype was found many times. The chain recombines TRBV6-2 or TRBV6-3 with TRBJ1-1; possibly TRBD1 for D (6 bases). V lost 2 bases, J lost 6 bases, and 10 bases lay in between. The CDR3 contains 13 residues. The V gene's germline CDR1 is MNHEY and CDR2 SVGEGT. The CDR3 region has the DNA TGTGCCAGCAGTTACCGGGGGCAAGCTGAAGCTTTCTTT. The encoded protein is CASSYRGQAEAFF.

The sample holds a few counts of this clonotype. Sequence at one end of the junction differs from germline and may be a read error. CDR3 loop: CSVEKGAEGTGRNF. The CDR3 nucleotides are TGCAGCGTTGAGAAAGGGGCGGAGGGGACAGGGCGAAACTTC. The chain recombines TRBV29-1 with TRBJ2-1, with TRBD1 identical over 9 bases. The germline gives CDR1 SQVTM, CDR2 ANQGSEA. CDR3 size: 14 residues.

The V call is TRBV30, the J call TRBJ2-7, with D unresolved. Looked up from germline, CDR1 is GTSNPN and CDR2 is SVGIG (reference sequence). Trimming pared 1 base from V and 5 bases from J, leaving 12 bases between. The CDR3 contains 13 residues. The CDR3 loop reads CAWSGYSGHEQYF. The CDR3 DNA sequence: TGTGCCTGGAGTGGGTATTCAGGCCACGAGCAGTACTTC.

The CDR3 bases are TGTGCCAGCAGCCCAATTCTAGGGCCCTACGAGCAGTACTTC. Translating it yields CASSPILGPYEQYF. The V call is TRBV11-2, the J call TRBJ2-7; D uncertain. The CDR3 spans 14 residues. Trimming pared 5 bases from V and 2 bases from J, leaving 13 bases between. Germline values: CDR1 SGHAT, CDR2 FQNNGV.

The table lists this clonotype with many counts. The gene calls are TRBV11-2 and TRBJ1-1; D gene ambiguous. Germline V gene lookup returns CDR1 SGHAT and CDR2 FQNNGV. Trimming removed 7 bases from V and 1 base from J, with 19 bases in between. The CDR3 length is 16 residues. The CDR3 sequence is CASTIWRPERNTEAFF. DNA of the CDR3: TGTGCCAGCACCATTTGGCGGCCTGAAAGGAACACTGAAGCTTTCTTT.

This clonotype was seen a handful of times. This chain joins TRBV3-1 and TRBJ2-1; no reliable D call. V lost 1 base and J lost 11, with 6 bases in between. The CDR3 contains 11 residues. Germline values: CDR1 LGHDT, CDR2 YNNKEL (reference sequence). The CDR3 nucleotides are TGTGCCAGCAGCCAAGTAGAGAAGCAGTTCTTC. Amino acid sequence: CASSQVEKQFF.

This clonotype was seen only a few times. The J gene is TRBJ1-1, the V gene TRBV19; TRBD1 matches at 9 bases. After removal of 6 bases from V and 6 bases from J, the junction contained 5 bases not matched to a gene. This CDR3 spans 13 amino acids. Germline-derived CDR1 and CDR2 are LNHDA and SQIVND (reference sequence). As DNA, the CDR3 is TGTGCCAGTAGGCGACAGGGGGGACCTGAAGCTTTCTTT. This encodes CASRRQGGPEAFF. Using reference TRBV19 and TRBJ1-1 for the parts outside the CDR3, the full variable domain is DGGITQSPKYLFRKEGQNVTLSCEQNLNHDAMYWYRQDPGQGLRLIYYSQIVNDFQKGDIAEGYSVSREKKESFPLTVTSAQKNPTAFYLCASRRQGGPEAFFGQGTRLTVV.

In its sample, this clonotype was seen many times. CDR3 in amino acids: CASSLAGGVGTGELFF. In nucleotides, the CDR3 is TGCGCCAGCAGCTTGGCCGGCGGGGTCGGGACCGGGGAGCTGTTTTTT. The chain links TRBV5-1 to TRBJ2-2; TRBD2 might be the D (6 bases). CDR3 length: 16 amino acids. In germline, CDR1 is SGHRS, CDR2 YFSETQ. V lost 0 bases to trimming and J lost 5 bases, with 14 bases between them.

This chain's CDR3 is CASSPDRNPTNEKLFF. In nucleotides, the CDR3 is TGTGCCAGCAGTCCGGACAGAAACCCAACTAATGAAAAACTGTTTTTT. The rearrangement joins TRBV6-2 or TRBV6-3 to TRBJ1-4; tentative D call: TRBD1 (6 bases). The CDR3 has 16 residues. The V gene's germline CDR1 is MNHEY and CDR2 SVGEGT. V lost 5 bases and J lost 0, with 13 bases in between.

The chain employs TRBV7-8 and TRBJ1-5; 8 bases fit TRBD1. V trimming: 2 bases; J trimming: 0 bases; junction bases outside the gene matches: 9. This CDR3 comprises 18 residues. Germline V gene data show CDR1 as SGHVS and CDR2 as FQNEAQ. The CDR3: CASSLRTGKGYSNQPQHF. CDR3 sequence (DNA): TGTGCCAGCAGCTTAAGGACAGGGAAGGGTTATAGCAATCAGCCCCAGCATTTT.

This clonotype has more than one count but fewer than ten. The chain is built from TRBV20-1 and TRBJ2-2; D perhaps matches TRBD1 (5 bases). Germline V CDR1 and CDR2: DFQATT, SNEGSKA (reference sequence). With 0 bases removed from V and 1 base from J, the gap between germline ends came to 12 bases. CDR3 size: 16 residues. CDR3 bases: TGCAGTGCTAGAGATCCCGGCAGGGAGAACACCGGGGAGCTGTTTTTT. Translation gives CSARDPGRENTGELFF.

The chain is built from TRBV12-3 or TRBV12-4 and TRBJ2-1; 7 nucleotides match TRBD1. The V segment lost 2 bases and the J segment 3 bases; nucleotides outside the gene matches: 7. The CDR3 loop spans 16 amino acids. This CDR3 reads CASSLRGPDGYNEQFF. The CDR3 DNA is TGTGCCAGCAGTTTAAGGGGGCCGGACGGCTACAATGAGCAGTTCTTC.

The sample holds a few counts of this clonotype. V gene TRBV12-5 combines with J gene TRBJ2-2; TRBD2 matches at 7 bases. The V and J ends lost 10 bases and 4 bases, in that order; junction bases with no gene match: 6. CDR1 is LGHNT, CDR2 FRNRAP, per germline. The CDR3 has 13 amino acids. The CDR3: CATSASGTGELFF. CDR3 DNA: TGTGCTACCTCGGCTAGCGGCACCGGGGAGCTGTTTTTT.

This clonotype was counted between two and nine times. This chain joins TRBV7-6 and TRBJ2-5; D might be TRBD2 (6 bases). Germline V lookup: CDR1 SGHVS, CDR2 FNYEAQ. CDR3 length: 14 residues. Trimming shortened V by 2 bases and J by 5 bases, and 12 bases separated the two germline ends. The CDR3 DNA follows: TGTGCCAGCAGCTTATTCGGAGGGTACGAGACCCAGTACTTC. It encodes CASSLFGGYETQYF.

V is TRBV5-1 and J is TRBJ2-3; 7 bases are a match to TRBD2. The CDR3 length is 16 residues. Germline V gene lookup returns CDR1 SGHRS and CDR2 YFSETQ. With 0 bases clipped from V and 0 bases from J, the junction kept 4 bases outside the gene matches. The CDR3 is CASSLARESSTDTQYF. In DNA, the CDR3 is TGCGCCAGCAGCTTGGCGCGGGAGTCGAGCACAGATACGCAGTATTTT.

This rearrangement joins TRBV5-1 to TRBJ2-1; perhaps TRBD2 as D (6 bases). Trimming took 0 bases from V and 13 from J, leaving 8 bases between them. This CDR3 comprises 11 residues. In germline, CDR1 is SGHRS, CDR2 YFSETQ. The CDR3 nucleotides read TGCGCCAGCAGCTTGGGCGGGGCCCAGTTCTTC. As protein: CASSLGGAQFF.

There are many counts of this clonotype. This sequence joins TRBV24-1 and TRBJ2-1; D possibly uses TRBD1 or TRBD2 (5 bases each). V was trimmed by 7 bases and J by 7 bases, leaving 10 bases between them. This CDR3 region has 12 residues. Germline lookup yields CDR1 KGHDR and CDR2 SFDVKD. CDR3 residues: CATSGTENEQFF. In DNA, the CDR3 is TGTGCCACCAGCGGGACGGAAAATGAGCAGTTCTTC.